This TCR beta chain was sequenced for a study of blood T cell repertoires in COVID-19. Study at large: Italy, Spain and the United States were the sources of the convalescent and acute COVID-19 samples. T cells, B-cell-depleted T cells, or PBMCs supplied cDNA or gDNA.

Per the study methods: Amplification with reference gene primers provided the estimates of nucleated cell counts. Sequenced by immunoSEQ multiplex PCR; TCRdb stores in-frame clones only, minus some. V, J and clone size were drawn from that table, and D and trimming were deduced from the DNA. This sample has 150,000 to 200,000 clones, with roughly four fifths found just once. The V end was cut by 3 bases, the J end by 4 bases, with 15 bases between. The CDR3 loop spans 15 amino acids. Germline assignment: CDR1 MDHEN and CDR2 SYDVKM. During active infection, Seattle patients enrolled and were then monitored through disease.

The sequence was obtained from a woman in her seventies with COVID-19, enrolled during active disease. The V and J genes are TRBV28 and TRBJ1-2; no clear D. Material for sequencing was peripheral blood. CDR3 nucleotide sequence: TGTGCCAGCAGTTTGGAGGGAACGTCTGGCTATGGCTACACCTTC. It codes for CASSLEGTSGYGYTF.